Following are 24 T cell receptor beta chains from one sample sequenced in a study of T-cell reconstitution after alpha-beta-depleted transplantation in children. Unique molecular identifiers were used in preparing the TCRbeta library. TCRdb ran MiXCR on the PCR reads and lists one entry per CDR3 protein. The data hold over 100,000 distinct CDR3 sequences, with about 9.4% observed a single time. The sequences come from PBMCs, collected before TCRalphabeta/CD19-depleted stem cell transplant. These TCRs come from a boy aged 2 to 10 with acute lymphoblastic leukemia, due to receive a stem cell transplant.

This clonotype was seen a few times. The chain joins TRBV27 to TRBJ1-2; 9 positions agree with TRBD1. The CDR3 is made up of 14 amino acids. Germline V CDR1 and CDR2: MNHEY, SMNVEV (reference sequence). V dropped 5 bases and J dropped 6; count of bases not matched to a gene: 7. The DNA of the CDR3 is TGTGCCAGCAGTATACAGGGGGCTGAGGATGGCTACACCTTC. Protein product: CASSIQGAEDGYTF.

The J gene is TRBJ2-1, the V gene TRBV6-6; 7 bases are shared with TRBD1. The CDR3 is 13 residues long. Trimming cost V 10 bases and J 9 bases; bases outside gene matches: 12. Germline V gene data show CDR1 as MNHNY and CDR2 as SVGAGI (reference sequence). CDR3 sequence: CATRRQGESEQFF. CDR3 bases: TGTGCCACCAGGAGGCAGGGGGAAAGTGAGCAGTTCTTC.

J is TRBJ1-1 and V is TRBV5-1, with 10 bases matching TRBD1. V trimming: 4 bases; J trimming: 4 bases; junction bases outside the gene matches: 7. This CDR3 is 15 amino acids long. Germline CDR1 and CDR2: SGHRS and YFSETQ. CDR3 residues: CASSTRQGAATEAFF. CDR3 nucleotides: TGCGCCAGCAGCACCAGACAGGGGGCGGCCACTGAAGCTTTCTTT.

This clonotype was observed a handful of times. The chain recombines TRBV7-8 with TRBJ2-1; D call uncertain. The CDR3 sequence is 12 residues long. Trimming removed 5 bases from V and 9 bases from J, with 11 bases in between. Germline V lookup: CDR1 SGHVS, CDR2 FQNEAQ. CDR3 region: CASSPRRVEQFF. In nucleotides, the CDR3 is TGTGCCAGCAGCCCCCGTAGAGTTGAGCAGTTCTTC.

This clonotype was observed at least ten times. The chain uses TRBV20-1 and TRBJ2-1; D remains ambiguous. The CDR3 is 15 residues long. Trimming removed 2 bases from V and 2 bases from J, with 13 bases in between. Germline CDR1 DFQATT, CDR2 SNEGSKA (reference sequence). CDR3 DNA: TGCAGTGCTAGACCCTCGGACCTCCCCTACAATGAGCAGTTCTTC. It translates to CSARPSDLPYNEQFF.

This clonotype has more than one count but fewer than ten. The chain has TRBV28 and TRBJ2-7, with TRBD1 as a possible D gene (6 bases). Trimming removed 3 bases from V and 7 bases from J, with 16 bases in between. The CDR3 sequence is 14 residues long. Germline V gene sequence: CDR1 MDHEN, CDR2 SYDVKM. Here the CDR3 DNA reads TGTGCCAGCAGTTTCGCACAGGGCCGTCGGGAGCAGTACTTC. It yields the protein CASSFAQGRREQYF.

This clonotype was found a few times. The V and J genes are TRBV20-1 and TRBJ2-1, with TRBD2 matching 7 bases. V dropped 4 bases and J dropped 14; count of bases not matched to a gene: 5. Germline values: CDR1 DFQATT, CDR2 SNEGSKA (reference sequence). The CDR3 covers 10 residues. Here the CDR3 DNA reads TGCAGTGCTATACGGGGAGGGGAGTTCTTC. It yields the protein CSAIRGGEFF.

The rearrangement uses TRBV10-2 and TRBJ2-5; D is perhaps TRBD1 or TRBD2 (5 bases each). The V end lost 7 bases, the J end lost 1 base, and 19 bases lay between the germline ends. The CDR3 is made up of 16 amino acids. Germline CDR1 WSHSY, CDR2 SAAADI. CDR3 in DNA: TGCGCCAGCAAAACAACCGGGACGACAACCCAAGAGACCCAGTACTTC. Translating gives CASKTTGTTTQETQYF.

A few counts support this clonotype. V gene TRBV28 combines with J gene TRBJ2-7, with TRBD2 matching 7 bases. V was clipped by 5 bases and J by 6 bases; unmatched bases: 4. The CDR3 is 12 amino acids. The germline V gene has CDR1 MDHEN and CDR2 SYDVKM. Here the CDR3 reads CASSIKRGEQYF. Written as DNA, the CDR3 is TGTGCCAGCAGTATAAAGCGGGGCGAGCAGTACTTC. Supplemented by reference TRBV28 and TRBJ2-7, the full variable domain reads DVKVTQSSRYLVKRTGEKVFLECVQDMDHENMFWYRQDPGLGLRLIYFSYDVKMKEKGDIPEGYSVSREKKERFSLILESASTNQTSMYLCASSIKRGEQYFGPGTRLTVT.

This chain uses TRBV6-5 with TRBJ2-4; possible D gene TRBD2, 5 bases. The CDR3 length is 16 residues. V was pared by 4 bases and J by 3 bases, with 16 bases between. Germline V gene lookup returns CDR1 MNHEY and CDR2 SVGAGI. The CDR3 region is CASSSARGSGKNIQYF. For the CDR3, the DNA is TGTGCCAGCAGTTCGGCCCGGGGTTCTGGCAAAAACATTCAGTACTTC.

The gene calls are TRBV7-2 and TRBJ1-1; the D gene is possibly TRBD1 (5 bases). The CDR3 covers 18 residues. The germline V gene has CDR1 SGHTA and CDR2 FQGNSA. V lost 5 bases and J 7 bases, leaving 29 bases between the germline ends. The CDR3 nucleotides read TGTGCCAGCAGCGATCTTTTCGGCAGGGTGGCTGAGTGGATTGAAGCTTTCTTT. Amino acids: CASSDLFGRVAEWIEAFF.

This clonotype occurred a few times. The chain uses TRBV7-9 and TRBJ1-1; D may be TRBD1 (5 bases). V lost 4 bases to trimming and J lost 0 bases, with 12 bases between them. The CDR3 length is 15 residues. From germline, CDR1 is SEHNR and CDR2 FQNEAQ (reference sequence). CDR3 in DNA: TGTGCCAGCAGCTCTCTGGACACTATGAACACTGAAGCTTTCTTT. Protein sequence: CASSSLDTMNTEAFF.

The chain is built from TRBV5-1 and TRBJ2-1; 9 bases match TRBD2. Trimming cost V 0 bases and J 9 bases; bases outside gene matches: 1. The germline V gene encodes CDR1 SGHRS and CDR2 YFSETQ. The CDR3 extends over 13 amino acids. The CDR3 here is CASSLELAGEQFF. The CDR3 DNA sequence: TGCGCCAGCAGCTTGGAACTAGCGGGTGAGCAGTTCTTC.

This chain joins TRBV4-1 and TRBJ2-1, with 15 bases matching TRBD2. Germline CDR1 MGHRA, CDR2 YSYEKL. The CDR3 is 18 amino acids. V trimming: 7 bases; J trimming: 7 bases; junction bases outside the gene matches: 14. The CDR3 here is CASIANPGLAGGTNEQFF. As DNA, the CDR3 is TGCGCCAGCATCGCTAATCCGGGACTAGCGGGAGGTACAAATGAGCAGTTCTTC.

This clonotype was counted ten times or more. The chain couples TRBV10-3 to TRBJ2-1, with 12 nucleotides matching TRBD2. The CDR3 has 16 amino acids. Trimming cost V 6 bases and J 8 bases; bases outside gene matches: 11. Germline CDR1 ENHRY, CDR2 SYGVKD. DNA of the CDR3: TGTGCCATCAGCTACCTAGCGGGAGGGCCTGGAGATGAGCAGTTCTTC. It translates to CAISYLAGGPGDEQFF.

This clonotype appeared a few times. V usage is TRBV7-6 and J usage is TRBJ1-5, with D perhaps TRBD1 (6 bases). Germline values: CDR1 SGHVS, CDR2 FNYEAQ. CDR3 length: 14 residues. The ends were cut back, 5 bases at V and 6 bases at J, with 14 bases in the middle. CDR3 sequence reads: CASSPYTQGQPQHF. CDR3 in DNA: TGTGCCAGCAGCCCATATACACAGGGTCAGCCCCAGCATTTT.

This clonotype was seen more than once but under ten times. As DNA, the CDR3 is TGTGCCAGCAGTTTGTATATCTGGGGCAGGGGCGTGGGGGACTATGGCTACACCTTC. Protein: CASSLYIWGRGVGDYGYTF. This chain connects TRBV12-3 or TRBV12-4 to TRBJ1-2; maybe TRBD1 (6 bases). V was shortened by 3 bases and J by 3 bases, with 26 bases between the two germline ends. This CDR3 is built from 19 residues.

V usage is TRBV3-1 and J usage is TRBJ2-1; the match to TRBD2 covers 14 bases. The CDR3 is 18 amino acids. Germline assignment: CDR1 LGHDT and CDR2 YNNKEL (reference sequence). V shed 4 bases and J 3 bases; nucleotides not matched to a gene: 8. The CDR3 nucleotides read TGTGCCAGCAGCCCCCGACTAGCGGGAGGGAGGTTCTACAATGAGCAGTTCTTC. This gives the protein CASSPRLAGGRFYNEQFF.

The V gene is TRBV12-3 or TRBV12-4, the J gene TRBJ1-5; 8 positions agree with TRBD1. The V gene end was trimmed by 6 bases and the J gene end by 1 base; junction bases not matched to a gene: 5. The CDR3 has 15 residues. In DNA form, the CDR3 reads TGTGCCAGCAGGAAGACAGGGGCCAGCAATCAGCCCCAGCATTTT. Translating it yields CASRKTGASNQPQHF.

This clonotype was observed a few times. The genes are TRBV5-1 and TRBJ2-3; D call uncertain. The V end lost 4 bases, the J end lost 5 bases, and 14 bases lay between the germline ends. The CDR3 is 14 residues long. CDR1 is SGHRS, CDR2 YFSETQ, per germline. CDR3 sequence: CASSPEVGRDTQYF. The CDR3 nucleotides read TGCGCCAGCAGCCCGGAAGTAGGAAGAGATACGCAGTATTTT.

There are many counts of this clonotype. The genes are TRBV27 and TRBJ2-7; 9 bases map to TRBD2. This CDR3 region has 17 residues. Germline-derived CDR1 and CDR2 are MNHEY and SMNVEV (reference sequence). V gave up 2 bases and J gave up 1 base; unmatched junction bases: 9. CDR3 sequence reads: CASSLRGGGGASYEQYF. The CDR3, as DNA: TGTGCCAGCAGTTTAAGGGGCGGGGGGGGCGCGTCCTACGAGCAGTACTTC.

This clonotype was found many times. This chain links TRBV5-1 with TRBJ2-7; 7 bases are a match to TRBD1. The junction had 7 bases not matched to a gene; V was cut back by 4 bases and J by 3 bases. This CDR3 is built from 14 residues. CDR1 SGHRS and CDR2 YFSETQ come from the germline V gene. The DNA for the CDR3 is TGCGCCAGCAGCCTGGACAGGTCCCTCTACGAGCAGTACTTC. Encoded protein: CASSLDRSLYEQYF.

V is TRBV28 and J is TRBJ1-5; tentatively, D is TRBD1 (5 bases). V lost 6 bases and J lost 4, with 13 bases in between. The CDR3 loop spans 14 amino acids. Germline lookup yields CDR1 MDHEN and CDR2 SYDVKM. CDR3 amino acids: CASRGGRNNQPQHF. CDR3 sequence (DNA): TGTGCCAGCAGGGGGGGGAGGAATAATCAGCCCCAGCATTTT.

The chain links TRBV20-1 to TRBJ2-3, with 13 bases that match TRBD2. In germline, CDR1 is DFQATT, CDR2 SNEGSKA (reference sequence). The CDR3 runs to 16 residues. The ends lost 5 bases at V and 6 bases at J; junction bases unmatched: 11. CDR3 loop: CSARRGTSGKGDTQYF. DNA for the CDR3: TGCAGTGCTCGCCGAGGGACTAGCGGGAAGGGGGATACGCAGTATTTT.